This entry is about one TCR beta chain. The sample comes from a study of blood T cell repertoires in COVID-19. About the study: Spain, Italy and the United States supplied samples that represented acute and convalescent COVID-19. PBMCs, B-cell-depleted T cells, or T cells provided the cDNA or gDNA that made up the material.

The CDR3 is 14 residues long. The trim removed 0 bases at V and 5 bases at J, leaving 2 bases unmatched. The germline V gene has CDR1 SGDLS and CDR2 YYNGEE. TCRdb's table, derived via immunoSEQ multiplex PCR, lists solely in-frame clones and lacks some. The sample has approximately 200,000 clones, around 85% seen once. The sequence was obtained from a man between 60 and 70 years old with acute or convalescent COVID-19. The sequenced sample consisted of peripheral blood. The chain recombines TRBV9 with TRBJ1-1; 9 bases are a match to TRBD1. This chain's CDR3 is CASSVGGTGTEAFF. CDR3 sequence (DNA): TGTGCCAGCAGCGTAGGTGGGACAGGGACTGAAGCTTTCTTT.